A selection of T cell receptor beta chains follows, all from one sample in a study of vaccination effects on CD4 cells after COVID-19. Only in-frame clones appear in the TCRdb table, and some are missing; sequencing was by immunoSEQ multiplex PCR. The sample contains approximately 47,000 clones, approximately 80% of which appear only once. These receptors are not linked to any known antigen. Sample: CD4+ T cells from PBMCs cultured without peptide, taken before COVID-19 vaccination. Receptors originate from a human donor who had a prior SARS-CoV-2 infection. Each CDR3 is given without its conserved first and last residue. A D gene is named only where the DNA matches it firmly. Some rows have no size entry. The others give once, few or many, or a class for an expanded clone.

v_call | clone_size | d_call | cdr3_aa
TRBV12-3/TRBV12-4 | - | - | ASSSGHRNEQF
TRBV12-2 | - | - | ASRLARTGGNPNQPQH
TRBV10-3 | - | TRBD1 | AITTGTGSHEQY
TRBV15 | - | TRBD1 | ATSPRTGGETQY
TRBV7-9 | - | - | ASSLNPPGHEQF
TRBV5-1 | - | TRBD1 | ASSGEPLGQSVRGYT
TRBV30 | - | - | AWSRGRSYNEQF
TRBV6-6 | - | - | ASSGRTGNTGELF
TRBV6-2/TRBV6-3 | - | - | ASSYAVQETQY
TRBV4-1 | - | TRBD2 | ASSQDRFGLALTNEQF
TRBV6-1 | - | - | ASSEVLAETQY
TRBV3-1/TRBV3-2 | - | - | ASSIGVAETQY
TRBV5-1 | - | TRBD1 | ASSFGQGGDGYT
TRBV6-5 | - | - | ASSYDNRDPVYGYT
TRBV7-8 | - | TRBD2 | ASSSQTSGGRGEQF
TRBV9 | - | TRBD2 | ASSARGTLSTDTQY
TRBV2 | once | - | ASRGQGSYNEQF
TRBV5-6 | - | - | ASSLLETQY
TRBV6-5 | - | TRBD1 | ASSKDRGYNEQF
TRBV7-3 | - | TRBD2 | ASSGQGLAGEGSEQF
TRBV30 | - | - | AWSINYGYT
TRBV4-1 | few | - | ASSQPREILREQF
TRBV7-2 | few | - | ASSLFSGGASYEQY
TRBV10-3 | - | - | AITMGPNRYEQY
TRBV27 | - | TRBD1 | ASSPLGDRIYT
TRBV30 | - | TRBD1 | AWSKGQSGDTQY
TRBV14 | - | - | ASSPSRYLTGELF
TRBV19 | - | - | ASSPHWASMGTEAF